The 7 T cell receptor beta chains below were found in one sample sequenced in a study of blood T cell repertoires in COVID-19 (dated by TCRdb to the early 2020s). The library came from the immunoSEQ multiplex PCR assay. Sourced from immuneACCESS, this table was stored by TCRdb with only in-frame sequences that have V and J called. A share of the clones is absent; for the studies checked, an unresolved V gene accounts for under half, and the remainder has no known explanation. The sample has 150,000 to 200,000 clones on record, 70% to 90% of them singletons. Together, the top ten hold about 10% of the sample. Sequenced material: peripheral blood. The receptors come from a human donor with active or convalescent COVID-19. The donor label of this sample is uncertain.

This clone was detected only a few times. V gene TRBV29-1 combines with J gene TRBJ2-4; TRBD1 agrees at 8 bases. Looked up from germline, CDR1 is SQVTM and CDR2 is ANQGSEA. V was clipped by 7 bases and J by 0 bases; unmatched bases: 5. The CDR3 runs 14 residues. CDR3: CSAQGAGAKNIQYF. As DNA, the CDR3 is TGCAGCGCCCAGGGGGCGGGAGCCAAAAACATTCAGTACTTC.

This chain uses TRBV3-1 (or the pseudogene TRBV3-2) with TRBJ2-5, with D perhaps TRBD2 (6 bases). The CDR3 totals 16 residues. With 1 base removed from V and 7 bases from J, the gap between germline ends came to 19 bases. Germline V gene data show CDR1 as LGHDT and CDR2 as YNNKEL (reference sequence). The CDR3, as DNA: TGTGCCAGCAGCCAAGCTCGCCCCGCTAGCGCAGGGACCCAGTACTTC. Protein product: CASSQARPASAGTQYF.

The rearrangement uses TRBV27 and TRBJ2-5; tentatively, D is TRBD2 (5 bases). The V end was cut by 5 bases, the J end by 5 bases, with 18 bases between. Germline lookup yields CDR1 MNHEY and CDR2 SMNVEV (reference sequence). The CDR3 covers 15 residues. The CDR3, as DNA: TGTGCCAGCAGTCCGGCAGGACTCCTGGGGGAGACCCAGTACTTC. It yields the protein CASSPAGLLGETQYF.

In its sample, this clone was seen a few times. The chain recombines TRBV24-1 with TRBJ1-2; no reliable D call. CDR3 length: 12 amino acids. V was cut by 6 bases and J by 5 bases, with 9 bases left in between. Germline-derived CDR1 and CDR2 are KGHDR and SFDVKD. This CDR3 reads CATSPGSYGYTF. The CDR3 DNA follows: TGTGCCACCAGTCCGGGATCTTATGGCTACACCTTC.

V usage is TRBV7-3 and J usage is TRBJ2-3; 7 positions match TRBD1. Germline V gives CDR1 SGHTA, CDR2 FQGTGA. The CDR3 is made up of 16 amino acids. V lost 4 bases, J lost 1 base, and 8 bases stayed unmatched. DNA for the CDR3: TGTGCCAGCAGCTGGGGGTTAACAGGGGGCACAGATACGCAGTATTTT. Translation: CASSWGLTGGTDTQYF.

The chain joins TRBV19 to TRBJ2-5; 8 bases are a match to TRBD1. After removal of 4 bases from V and 5 bases from J, the junction contained 9 bases not matched to a gene. Germline CDR1 and CDR2: LNHDA and SQIVND (reference sequence). The CDR3 has 15 amino acids. The DNA of the CDR3 is TGTGCCAGTAGTAGAAATGGACAGGGCACGGAGACCCAGTACTTC. Translated, it gives CASSRNGQGTETQYF. Full variable domain (remainder filled in from reference TRBV19 and TRBJ2-5): DGGITQSPKYLFRKEGQNVTLSCEQNLNHDAMYWYRQDPGQGLRLIYYSQIVNDFQKGDIAEGYSVSREKKESFPLTVTSAQKNPTAFYLCASSRNGQGTETQYFGPGTRLLVL.

This rearrangement joins TRBV6-1 to TRBJ1-4; 7 positions match TRBD1. The germline V gene encodes CDR1 MNHNS and CDR2 SASEGT. V dropped 0 bases and J dropped 17; count of bases not matched to a gene: 9. This CDR3 comprises 13 residues. The CDR3 region has the DNA TGTGCCAGCAGTGAAGCCCGTGGAGGGGGCTTTTTTTTT. This gives the protein CASSEARGGGFFF.